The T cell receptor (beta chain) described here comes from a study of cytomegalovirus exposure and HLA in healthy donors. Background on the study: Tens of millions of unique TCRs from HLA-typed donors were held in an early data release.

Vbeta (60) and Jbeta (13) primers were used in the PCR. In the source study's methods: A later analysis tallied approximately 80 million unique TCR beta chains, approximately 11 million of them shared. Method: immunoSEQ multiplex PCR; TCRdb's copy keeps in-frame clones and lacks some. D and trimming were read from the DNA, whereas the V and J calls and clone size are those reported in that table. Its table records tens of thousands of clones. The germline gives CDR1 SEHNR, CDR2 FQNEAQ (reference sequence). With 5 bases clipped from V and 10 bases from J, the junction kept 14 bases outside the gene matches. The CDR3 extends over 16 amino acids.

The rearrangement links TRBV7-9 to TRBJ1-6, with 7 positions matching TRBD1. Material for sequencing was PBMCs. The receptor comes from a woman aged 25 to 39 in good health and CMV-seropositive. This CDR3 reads CASSHRDRDSGSPLHF. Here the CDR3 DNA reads TGTGCCAGCAGCCATAGGGATAGGGACAGTGGCTCACCCCTCCACTTT.